The present T cell receptor beta chain was sequenced within a study of CD8+CD57+ T cells in acquired aplastic anemia. Whoever was chosen for sequencing had shown CD8+CD57+ cell expansion by flow cytometry. The CDR3 is made up of 11 amino acids. The germline V gene has CDR1 SGHRS and CDR2 YFSETQ. V lost 7 bases and J lost 3, with 5 bases in between. Genomic DNA provided the template from which TCR beta VDJ and CDR3 profiles were obtained. Using its own MiXCR run on the reads, TCRdb lists one record per CDR3 protein. The table records approximately 470,000 distinct CDR3 sequences, under 40% of them present only once.

The sequencing input was sorted CD4+, CD8+, or CD8+CD57+ T cells (not recorded which) from PBMCs. The TCR was taken from a human donor with aplastic anemia. The chain employs TRBV5-1 and TRBJ1-3; no clear D. CDR3 DNA: TGCGCCAGCGCCGATGGAAACACCATATATTTT. This translates into CASADGNTIYF.